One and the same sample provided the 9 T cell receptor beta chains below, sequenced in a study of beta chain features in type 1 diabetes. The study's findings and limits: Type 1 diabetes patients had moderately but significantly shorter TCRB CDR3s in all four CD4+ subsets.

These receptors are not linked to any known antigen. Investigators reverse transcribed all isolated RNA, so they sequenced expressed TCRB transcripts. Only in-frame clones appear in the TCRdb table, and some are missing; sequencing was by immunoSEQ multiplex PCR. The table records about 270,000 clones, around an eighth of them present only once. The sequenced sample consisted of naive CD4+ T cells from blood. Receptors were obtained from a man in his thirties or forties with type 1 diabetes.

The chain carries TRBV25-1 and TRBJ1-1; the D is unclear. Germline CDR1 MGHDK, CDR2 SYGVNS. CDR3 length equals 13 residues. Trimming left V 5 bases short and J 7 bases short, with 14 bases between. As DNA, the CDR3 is TGTGCCAGCAGTTACACCTCAAGAAGTGAAGCTTTCTTT. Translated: CASSYTSRSEAFF.

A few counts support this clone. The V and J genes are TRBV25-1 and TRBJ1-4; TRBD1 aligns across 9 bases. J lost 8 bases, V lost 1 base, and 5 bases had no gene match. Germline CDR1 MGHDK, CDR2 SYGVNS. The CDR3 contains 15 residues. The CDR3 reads CASSEFGTGLEKLFF. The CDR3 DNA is TGTGCCAGCAGTGAATTTGGGACAGGGTTGGAAAAACTGTTTTTT.

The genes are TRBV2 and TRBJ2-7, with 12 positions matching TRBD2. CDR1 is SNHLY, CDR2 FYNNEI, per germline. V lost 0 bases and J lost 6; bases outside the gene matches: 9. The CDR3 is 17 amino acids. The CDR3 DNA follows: TGTGCCAGCAGTGAAGCTGGACTAGCGGGAAGAAGGGGCGAGCAGTACTTC. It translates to CASSEAGLAGRRGEQYF.

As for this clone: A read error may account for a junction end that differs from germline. CDR3 DNA: TGTGCCAGCAGTTTAGCACCTAGCGGGAGGCTTGAGCAGTTCTTC. Its protein is CASSLAPSGRLEQFF. The chain is built from TRBV7-9 and TRBJ2-1, with TRBD2 matching over 11 bases. CDR1 SEHNR and CDR2 FQNEAQ come from the germline V gene (reference sequence). This CDR3 is built from 15 residues. The whole variable domain, remainder taken from reference TRBV7-9 and TRBJ2-1, is DTGVSQNPRHKITKRGQNVTFRCDPISEHNRLYWYRQTLGQGPEFLTYFQNEAQLEKSRLLSDRFSAERPKGSFSTLEIQRTEQGDSAMYLCASSLAPSGRLEQFFGPGTRLTVL.

The CDR3 region has the DNA TGCGCCAGCAGCCCACCGGGGGATACGCAGTATTTT. Translating gives CASSPPGDTQYF. J is TRBJ2-3 and V is TRBV5-1, with D possibly matching TRBD2 (5 bases). CDR1 SGHRS and CDR2 YFSETQ come from the germline V gene. V was cut by 4 bases and J by 6 bases, with 9 bases left in between. The CDR3 runs 12 residues.

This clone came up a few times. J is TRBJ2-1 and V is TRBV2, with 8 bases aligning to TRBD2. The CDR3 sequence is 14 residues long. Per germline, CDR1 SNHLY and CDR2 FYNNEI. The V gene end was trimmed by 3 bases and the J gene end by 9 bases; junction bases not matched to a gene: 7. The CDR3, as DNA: TGTGCCAGCAGTGAGTATAGCGGGAAGCTTGAGCAGTTCTTC. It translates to CASSEYSGKLEQFF.

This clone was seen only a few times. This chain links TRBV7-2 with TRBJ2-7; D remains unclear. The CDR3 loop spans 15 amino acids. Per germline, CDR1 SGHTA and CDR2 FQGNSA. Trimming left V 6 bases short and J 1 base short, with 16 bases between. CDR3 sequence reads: CASRLSLFRSYEQYF. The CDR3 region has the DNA TGTGCCAGCAGGCTATCTCTCTTTCGATCCTACGAGCAGTACTTC.

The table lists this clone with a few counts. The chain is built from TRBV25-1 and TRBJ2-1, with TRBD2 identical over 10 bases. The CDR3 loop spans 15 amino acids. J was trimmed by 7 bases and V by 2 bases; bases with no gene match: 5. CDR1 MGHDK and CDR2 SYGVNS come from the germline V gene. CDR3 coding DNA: TGTGCCAGCAGTGAACCGGCTAGCGGGAGTAATGAGCAGTTCTTC. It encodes CASSEPASGSNEQFF. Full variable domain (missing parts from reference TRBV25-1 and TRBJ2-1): EADIYQTPRYLVIGTGKKITLECSQTMGHDKMYWYQQDPGMELHLIHYSYGVNSTEKGDLSSESTVSRIRTEHFPLTLESARPSHTSQYLCASSEPASGSNEQFFGPGTRLTVL.

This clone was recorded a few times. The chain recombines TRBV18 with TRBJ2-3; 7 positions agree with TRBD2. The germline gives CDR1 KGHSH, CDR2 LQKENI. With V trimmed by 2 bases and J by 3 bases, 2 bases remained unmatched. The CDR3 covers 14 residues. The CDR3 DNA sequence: TGTGCCAGCTCACCAGAGGGAGGGACAGATACGCAGTATTTT. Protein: CASSPEGGTDTQYF.